The 12 T cell receptor beta chains listed next were all sequenced from one sample in a study of response to subunit inactivated influenza vaccine. TCRdb used MiXCR to reprocess the RT-PCR reads, holding one entry per CDR3 protein. The profile shows just under 550,000 distinct CDR3 sequences, roughly 25% of them singletons. These data were likewise used in another study, on T cells expressing NK-cell markers. From that study: UMI-tagged 5'RACE template switching yielded the TCR beta cDNA.

Sample: CD4+ T cells sorted from PBMCs, taken 11 to 12 days after vaccination. These receptors all stem from a man over 45 who received an inactivated influenza vaccine.

The V gene is TRBV20-1, the J gene TRBJ2-3, with 11 bases that match TRBD2. Looked up from germline, CDR1 is DFQATT and CDR2 is SNEGSKA (reference sequence). Trimming removed 0 bases from V and 5 bases from J; junction bases left unmatched: 7. The CDR3 spans 16 residues. The CDR3 region has the DNA TGCAGTGCTAGAGACCTTAGCGGGAGGGCCCGAGATACGCAGTATTTT. Translating it yields CSARDLSGRARDTQYF.

This clonotype was detected many times. This sequence joins TRBV5-1 and TRBJ2-7, with a tentative D call TRBD1 (6 bases). The CDR3 is 14 amino acids. From germline, CDR1 is SGHRS and CDR2 YFSETQ. Trimming stripped 3 bases from V and 0 bases from J, with 10 bases between. CDR3: CASSSDRSSYEQYF. DNA for the CDR3: TGCGCCAGCAGCTCGGACAGATCCTCCTACGAGCAGTACTTC. The variable domain in full, with the rest retrieved from reference TRBV5-1 and TRBJ2-7, is KAGVTQTPRYLIKTRGQQVTLSCSPISGHRSVSWYQQTPGQGLQFLFEYFSETQRNKGNFPGRFSGRQFSNSRSEMNVSTLELGDSALYLCASSSDRSSYEQYFGPGTRLTVT.

This clonotype was detected a few times. The gene calls are TRBV9 and TRBJ2-1, with 7 bases aligning to TRBD1. The CDR3 extends over 15 amino acids. The ends lost 0 bases at V and 8 bases at J; junction bases unmatched: 8. The V gene's germline CDR1 is SGDLS and CDR2 YYNGEE. The CDR3 loop is CASSVVPGGVDEQFF. CDR3 DNA: TGTGCCAGCAGCGTAGTTCCAGGGGGAGTCGATGAGCAGTTCTTC.

The chain carries TRBV10-3 and TRBJ2-1; 12 bases agree with TRBD2. V lost 10 bases, J lost 1 base, and 8 bases stayed unmatched. Germline CDR1 ENHRY, CDR2 SYGVKD. This CDR3 comprises 16 residues. CDR3 in DNA: TGTGCCACCGGGACTAGCGGGTCCTCTTCCTACAATGAGCAGTTCTTC. As protein: CATGTSGSSSYNEQFF.

This clonotype was observed at least ten times. The chain employs TRBV9 and TRBJ1-1; 7 bases are shared with TRBD1. The V gene end was trimmed by 2 bases and the J gene end by 3 bases; junction bases not matched to a gene: 1. CDR3 length: 13 amino acids. Germline V gene sequence: CDR1 SGDLS, CDR2 YYNGEE. The chain's CDR3 is CASSVDRDTEAFF. The CDR3 DNA is TGTGCCAGCAGCGTCGACAGGGACACTGAAGCTTTCTTT.

The chain employs TRBV14 and TRBJ2-1; maybe TRBD2 (6 bases). Trimming cost V 3 bases and J 7 bases, with 13 bases left between them. Germline V gene lookup returns CDR1 SGHDN and CDR2 FVKESK. This CDR3 region has 14 residues. CDR3 sequence reads: CASSHWGLQNEQFF. DNA of the CDR3: TGTGCCAGCAGCCATTGGGGACTCCAAAATGAGCAGTTCTTC.

The chain recombines TRBV6-1 with TRBJ2-7, with 8 nucleotides matching TRBD1. The CDR3 has 15 residues. V gave up 7 bases and J gave up 1 base; unmatched junction bases: 9. Germline CDR1 is MNHNS and CDR2 is SASEGT. Here the CDR3 reads CASTQRQGISYEQYF. As DNA, the CDR3 is TGTGCCAGCACCCAAAGACAGGGGATTTCCTACGAGCAGTACTTC.

The chain has TRBV5-8 and TRBJ2-1, with D possibly being TRBD2 (5 bases). V was pared by 2 bases and J by 0 bases, with 12 bases between. The germline gives CDR1 SGHTS, CDR2 YDEGEE. The CDR3 runs 16 residues. The CDR3 loop is CASSFEGVSSYNEQFF. CDR3 DNA sequence: TGTGCCAGCAGCTTTGAGGGTGTGAGCTCCTACAATGAGCAGTTCTTC.

This clonotype has more than one count but fewer than ten. The chain couples TRBV9 to TRBJ2-5; possible D gene TRBD2, 5 bases. The V and J ends lost 0 bases and 7 bases respectively, with 10 bases between them. CDR3 size: 13 residues. Germline CDR1 and CDR2: SGDLS and YYNGEE. The DNA of the CDR3 is TGTGCCAGCAGCGTAGATGGGAGTCGGACCCAGTACTTC. It yields the protein CASSVDGSRTQYF. The full variable domain, completed using reference TRBV9 and TRBJ2-5, is DSGVTQTPKHLITATGQRVTLRCSPRSGDLSVYWYQQSLDQGLQFLIQYYNGEERAKGNILERFSAQQFPDLHSELNLSSLELGDSALYFCASSVDGSRTQYFGPGTRLLVL.

This clonotype was counted a few times. The chain uses TRBV5-1 and TRBJ2-1; 14 nucleotides agree with TRBD2. CDR3 size: 15 residues. The trim removed 3 bases at V and 8 bases at J, leaving 4 bases unmatched. Per germline, CDR1 SGHRS and CDR2 YFSETQ. In DNA, the CDR3 is TGCGCCAGCAGCTCCGGACTAGCGGGAGGTGATGAGCAGTTCTTC. Translating it yields CASSSGLAGGDEQFF.

The chain joins TRBV6-1 to TRBJ1-1, with TRBD1 matching over 9 bases. The germline gives CDR1 MNHNS, CDR2 SASEGT. Losses at the gene ends were 8 bases for V and 6 bases for J; bases not matched to a gene: 10. This CDR3 comprises 14 residues. In DNA, the CDR3 is TGTGCCAGCTCTCCCCGGGACAGGGCGCCTGAAGCTTTCTTT. This codes for CASSPRDRAPEAFF.

This clonotype was recorded once. The gene calls are TRBV5-1 and TRBJ2-6; D might be TRBD1 or TRBD2, each matching 6 bases. The CDR3 contains 17 residues. Germline CDR1 SGHRS, CDR2 YFSETQ. Trimming shortened V by 4 bases and J by 0 bases, and 14 bases separated the two germline ends. CDR3 nucleotides: TGCGCCAGCAGCGGAGGGGGTTCACTCTCTGGGGCCAACGTCCTGACTTTC. It is translated as CASSGGGSLSGANVLTF. Looking up the rest from reference TRBV5-1 and TRBJ2-6 gives the full variable domain: KAGVTQTPRYLIKTRGQQVTLSCSPISGHRSVSWYQQTPGQGLQFLFEYFSETQRNKGNFPGRFSGRQFSNSRSEMNVSTLELGDSALYLCASSGGGSLSGANVLTFGAGSRLTVL.